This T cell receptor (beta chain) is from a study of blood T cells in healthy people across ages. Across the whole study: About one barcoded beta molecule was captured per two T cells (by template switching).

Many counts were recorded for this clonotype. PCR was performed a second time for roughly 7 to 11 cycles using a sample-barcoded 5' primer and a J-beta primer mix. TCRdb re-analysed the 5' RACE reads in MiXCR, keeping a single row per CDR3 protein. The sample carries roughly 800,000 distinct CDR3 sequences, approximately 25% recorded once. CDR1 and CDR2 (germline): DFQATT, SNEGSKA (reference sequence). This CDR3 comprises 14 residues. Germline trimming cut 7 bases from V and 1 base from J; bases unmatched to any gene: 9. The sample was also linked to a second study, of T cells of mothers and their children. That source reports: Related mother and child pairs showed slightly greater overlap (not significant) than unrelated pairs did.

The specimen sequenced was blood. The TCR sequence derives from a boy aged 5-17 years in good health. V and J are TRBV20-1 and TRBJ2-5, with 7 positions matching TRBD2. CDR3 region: CSVQRREFQETQYF. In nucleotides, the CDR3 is TGCAGTGTCCAGCGGCGGGAGTTCCAAGAGACCCAGTACTTC.